A single sample is the source of the 17 T cell receptor beta chains below, sequenced in a study of cytomegalovirus exposure and HLA in healthy donors (TCRdb year 2017). Receptor libraries were prepared by the immunoSEQ multiplex PCR assay. For the multiplex PCR, a mixture combining 60 forward primers for TCR Vbeta segments and 13 reverse primers for TCR Jbeta segments was used. As stored in TCRdb, this immuneACCESS dataset retains in-frame rearrangements with V and J assigned. A fraction of the clones does not appear; measured against another copy, unresolved V genes explain less than half of the discrepancy, and the remainder lacks a known reason. The sample records roughly 150,000 clones, just over 70% of which are singletons. About 4.7% of the sample is held by the ten biggest clonotypes. Sequenced: PBMCs. All receptors derive from a man aged 18 to 29 in good health and CMV-seropositive.

V usage is TRBV4-1 and J usage is TRBJ1-1; tentative D call: TRBD1 (6 bases). Germline assignment: CDR1 MGHRA and CDR2 YSYEKL. The germline V and J ends were trimmed by 5 bases and 4 bases, with 17 bases remaining between them. The CDR3 sequence is 15 residues long. The CDR3 DNA follows: TGCGCCAGCAGCAAGGGCGTACAGGGCTTCACTGAAGCTTTCTTT. It is translated as CASSKGVQGFTEAFF.

The J gene is TRBJ2-2, the V gene TRBV5-4, with 9 nucleotides matching TRBD1. The V segment lost 0 bases and the J segment 6 bases; nucleotides outside the gene matches: 3. Germline CDR1 and CDR2: SGHNT and YYREEE (reference sequence). The CDR3 is 15 residues long. This CDR3 is CASSLGDRDPGELFF. CDR3 sequence (DNA): TGTGCCAGCAGCTTGGGGGACAGGGATCCCGGGGAGCTGTTTTTT.

The chain couples TRBV15 to TRBJ1-1; D unresolved. The germline V gene has CDR1 LNHNV and CDR2 YYDKDF (reference sequence). Trimming shortened V by 1 base and J by 3 bases, and 6 bases separated the two germline ends. CDR3 length: 13 amino acids. The CDR3 reads CATSRVTDTEAFF. DNA of the CDR3: TGTGCCACCAGCAGAGTTACAGACACTGAAGCTTTCTTT.

This clone was recorded a few times. The rearrangement uses TRBV2 and TRBJ2-7; no firm D call. CDR3 length: 10 amino acids. CDR1 SNHLY and CDR2 FYNNEI come from the germline V gene. For the CDR3, the DNA is TGTGCCAGCAGTGAATCCCAGGTCTTCGTC. Amino acids: CASSESQVFV.

The CDR3 DNA sequence: TGTGCCAGCAGCTACCAGACGAACACCGGGGAGCTGTTTTTT. Translating gives CASSYQTNTGELFF. J is TRBJ2-2 and V is TRBV11-2; D gene ambiguous. Trimming took off 4 bases at V and 0 bases at J, with 6 bases between the two ends. Germline CDR1 SGHAT, CDR2 FQNNGV. CDR3 length: 14 residues.

In this sample, this clone turned up a few times. The chain uses TRBV6-1 and TRBJ1-5; possible D gene TRBD1, 5 bases. From germline, CDR1 is MNHNS and CDR2 SASEGT. This CDR3 comprises 13 residues. V lost 11 bases to trimming and J lost 5 bases, with 16 bases between them. The CDR3 region has the DNA TGTGCCGTGTCGCGGGGCAGCGATCAGCCCCAGCATTTT. Translated, it gives CAVSRGSDQPQHF.

This clone was counted once. The CDR3 spells CASSYGAGLQDTQYF. CDR3 bases: TGTGCCAGCAGTTACGGAGCGGGGTTACAAGATACGCAGTATTTT. This chain joins TRBV6-5 and TRBJ2-3; 7 bases line up with TRBD2. Trimming at V came to 2 bases and at J to 5 bases, leaving 7 bases not matched to a gene. Germline V gene sequence: CDR1 MNHEY, CDR2 SVGAGI. This CDR3 spans 15 amino acids.

The chain joins TRBV5-1 to TRBJ2-1, with 11 bases that match TRBD1. The CDR3 totals 15 residues. Per germline, CDR1 SGHRS and CDR2 YFSETQ. The V and J ends lost 0 bases and 9 bases, in that order; junction bases with no gene match: 5. The CDR3 loop is CASSLVGQGAFEQFF. CDR3 in DNA: TGCGCCAGCAGCTTGGTCGGACAGGGGGCTTTTGAGCAGTTCTTC.

This clone has more than one count but fewer than ten. The V call is TRBV6-6, the J call TRBJ1-5, with D tentatively TRBD1 (6 bases). The ends were cut back, 0 bases at V and 4 bases at J, with 13 bases in the middle. The germline V gene encodes CDR1 MNHNY and CDR2 SVGAGI (reference sequence). CDR3 length: 16 residues. CDR3 region: CASSYSSTGPNQPQHF. Written as DNA, the CDR3 is TGTGCCAGCAGTTACTCGAGCACAGGGCCAAATCAGCCCCAGCATTTT.

CDR3 in DNA: TGTGCCAGCAGTTTATCGCGGGAAACTGAAGCTTTCTTT. Its protein product is CASSLSRETEAFF. The chain is built from TRBV27 and TRBJ1-1; the D is unclear. The CDR3 loop spans 13 amino acids. V was trimmed by 0 bases and J by 5 bases, leaving 7 bases between them. Germline-derived CDR1 and CDR2 are MNHEY and SMNVEV (reference sequence).

This clone was seen once. The rearrangement uses TRBV4-2 and TRBJ1-2, with TRBD1 identical over 9 bases. J was trimmed by 8 bases and V by 4 bases; bases with no gene match: 8. This CDR3 spans 14 amino acids. Germline values: CDR1 LGHNA, CDR2 YNFKEQ. The CDR3 region is CASSLGQGKEGYTF. The CDR3 nucleotides read TGTGCCAGCAGCCTAGGACAGGGGAAGGAGGGCTACACCTTC.

This chain links TRBV5-1 with TRBJ1-6; 7 bases agree with TRBD1. With V trimmed by 5 bases and J by 7 bases, 24 bases remained unmatched. CDR3 size: 20 residues. Germline V gives CDR1 SGHRS, CDR2 YFSETQ. The CDR3 reads CASRFRATVWAGTENSPLHF. CDR3 DNA: TGCGCCAGCAGATTCCGGGCGACGGTGTGGGCCGGGACAGAGAATTCACCCCTCCACTTT.

This clone was found a few times. V gene TRBV11-3 combines with J gene TRBJ2-5, with 8 bases identical to TRBD2. The CDR3 is made up of 16 amino acids. Looked up from germline, CDR1 is SGHNT and CDR2 is YENEEA. The J segment lost 4 bases and the V segment lost 7 bases, leaving 14 bases of the junction unmatched. The CDR3: CASTISGGAGIETQYF. DNA for the CDR3: TGTGCCAGCACCATCTCGGGGGGGGCTGGAATAGAGACCCAGTACTTC.

The chain employs TRBV6-6 and TRBJ2-2; 8 nucleotides match TRBD1. J gave up 4 bases and V 7 bases, and 8 bases lay outside the gene matches. CDR1 and CDR2 (germline): MNHNY, SVGAGI (reference sequence). This CDR3 comprises 15 residues. CDR3 protein: CASTPTGGSTGELFF. DNA of the CDR3: TGTGCCAGCACCCCAACAGGGGGGAGCACCGGGGAGCTGTTTTTT.

The rearrangement uses TRBV12-5 and TRBJ2-1; D may be TRBD2 (6 bases). The CDR3 runs 14 residues. In germline, CDR1 is LGHNT, CDR2 FRNRAP. V lost 3 bases, J lost 9 bases, and 15 bases lay in between. This chain's CDR3 is CASGFNLASSEQFF. The CDR3 DNA sequence: TGTGCTAGTGGTTTTAATCTAGCGTCAAGTGAGCAGTTCTTC.

The chain uses TRBV5-1 and TRBJ2-1; 7 nucleotides match TRBD1. This CDR3 has 15 residues. CDR1 is SGHRS, CDR2 YFSETQ, per germline. With V trimmed by 4 bases and J by 3 bases, 7 bases remained unmatched. The CDR3 coding sequence is TGCGCCAGCAGCAGTTTACAGGGGAACTACAATGAGCAGTTCTTC. Its translation is CASSSLQGNYNEQFF.

This clone was found a few times. This chain connects TRBV2 to TRBJ2-1, with no clear D. Germline values: CDR1 SNHLY, CDR2 FYNNEI. The CDR3 spans 14 residues. V lost 10 bases and J 7 bases, leaving 20 bases between the germline ends. CDR3 coding DNA: TGTGCCACCGACGGTGGGCTACAGAAGAATGAGCAGTTCTTC. It specifies CATDGGLQKNEQFF.